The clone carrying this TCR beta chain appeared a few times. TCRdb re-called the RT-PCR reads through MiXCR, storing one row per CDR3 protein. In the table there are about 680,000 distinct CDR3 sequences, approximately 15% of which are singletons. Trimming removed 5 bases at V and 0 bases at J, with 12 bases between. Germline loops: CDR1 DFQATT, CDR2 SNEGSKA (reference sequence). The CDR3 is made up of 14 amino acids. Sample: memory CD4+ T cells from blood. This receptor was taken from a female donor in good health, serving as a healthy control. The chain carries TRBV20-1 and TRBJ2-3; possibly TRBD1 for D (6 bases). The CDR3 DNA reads TGCAGTGCTTGGCAGGGGATTAGCACAGATACGCAGTATTTT. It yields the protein CSAWQGISTDTQYF.